The source of this T cell receptor beta chain is a study of blood T cell repertoires in COVID-19. The CDR3 has 15 residues. V lost 5 bases and J 0 bases, leaving 14 bases between the germline ends. Germline CDR1 is SGHVS and CDR2 is FQNEAQ. Assay: immunoSEQ multiplex PCR; the TCRdb copy retains only in-frame clones and omits some. The sample has tens of thousands of clones; roughly 80% are singletons. The sequence came from a human donor in a cohort sampled during active COVID-19. V is TRBV7-8 and J is TRBJ2-7; the D gene is possibly TRBD2 (5 bases). The sequenced material came from peripheral blood. The CDR3 protein is CASSLSSVSSYEQYF. The CDR3 coding sequence is TGTGCCAGCAGCCTAAGTAGCGTGAGCTCCTACGAGCAGTACTTC.